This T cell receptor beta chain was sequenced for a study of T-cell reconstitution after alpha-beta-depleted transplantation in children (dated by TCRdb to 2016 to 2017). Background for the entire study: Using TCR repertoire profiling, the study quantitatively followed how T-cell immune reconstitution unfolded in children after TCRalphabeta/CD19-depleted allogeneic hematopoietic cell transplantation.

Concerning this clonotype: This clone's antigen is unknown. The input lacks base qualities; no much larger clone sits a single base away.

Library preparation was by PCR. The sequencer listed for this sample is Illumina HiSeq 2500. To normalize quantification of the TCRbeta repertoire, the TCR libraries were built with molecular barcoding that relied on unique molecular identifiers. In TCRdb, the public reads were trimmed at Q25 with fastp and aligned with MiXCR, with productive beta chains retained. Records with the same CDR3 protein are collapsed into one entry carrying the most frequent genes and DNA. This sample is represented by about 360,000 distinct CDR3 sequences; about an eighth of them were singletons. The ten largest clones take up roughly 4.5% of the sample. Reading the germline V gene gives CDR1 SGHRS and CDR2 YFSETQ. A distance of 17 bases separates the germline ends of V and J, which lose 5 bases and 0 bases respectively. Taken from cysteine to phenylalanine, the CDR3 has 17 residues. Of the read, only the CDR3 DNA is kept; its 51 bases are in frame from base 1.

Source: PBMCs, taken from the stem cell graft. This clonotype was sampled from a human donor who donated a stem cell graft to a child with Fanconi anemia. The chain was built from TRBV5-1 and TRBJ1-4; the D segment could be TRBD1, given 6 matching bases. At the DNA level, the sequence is TGCGCCAGCAGACCGATCGGGACATACTCAACTAATGAAAAACTGTTTTTT. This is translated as CASRPIGTYSTNEKLFF. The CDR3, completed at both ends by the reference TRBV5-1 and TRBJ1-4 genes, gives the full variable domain KAGVTQTPRYLIKTRGQQVTLSCSPISGHRSVSWYQQTPGQGLQFLFEYFSETQRNKGNFPGRFSGRQFSNSRSEMNVSTLELGDSALYLCASRPIGTYSTNEKLFFGSGTQLSVL.